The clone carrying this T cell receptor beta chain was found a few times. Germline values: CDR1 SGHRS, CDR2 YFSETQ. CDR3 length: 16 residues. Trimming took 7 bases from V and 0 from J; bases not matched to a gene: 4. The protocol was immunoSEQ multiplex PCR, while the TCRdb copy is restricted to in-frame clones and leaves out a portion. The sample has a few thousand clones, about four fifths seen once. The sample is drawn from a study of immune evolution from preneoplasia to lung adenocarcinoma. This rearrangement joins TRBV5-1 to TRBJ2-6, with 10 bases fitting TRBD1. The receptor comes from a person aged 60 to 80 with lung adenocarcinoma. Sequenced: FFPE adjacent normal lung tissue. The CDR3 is CASGTGDLSGANVLTF. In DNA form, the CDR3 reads TGCGCCAGCGGGACAGGGGACCTCTCTGGGGCCAACGTCCTGACTTTC.